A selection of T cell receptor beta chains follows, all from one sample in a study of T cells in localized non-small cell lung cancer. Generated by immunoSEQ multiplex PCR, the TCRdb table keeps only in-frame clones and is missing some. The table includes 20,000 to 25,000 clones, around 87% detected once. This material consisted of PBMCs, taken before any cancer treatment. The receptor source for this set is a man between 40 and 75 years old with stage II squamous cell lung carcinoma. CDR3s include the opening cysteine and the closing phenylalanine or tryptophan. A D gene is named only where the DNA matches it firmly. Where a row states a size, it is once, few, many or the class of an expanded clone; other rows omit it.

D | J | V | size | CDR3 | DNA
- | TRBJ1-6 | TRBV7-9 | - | CASSLEGGNSPLHF | TGTGCCAGCAGCTTAGAGGGTGGCAATTCACCCCTCCACTTT
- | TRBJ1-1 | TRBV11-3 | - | CASSLDRAFF | TGTGCCAGCAGCTTAGACAGGGCTTTCTTT
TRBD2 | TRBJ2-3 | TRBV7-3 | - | CASSPGRTRPDTQYF | TGTGCCAGCAGCCCCGGTAGGACTAGACCTGATACGCAGTATTTT
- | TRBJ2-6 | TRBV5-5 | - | CASSLFSGANVLTF | TGTGCCAGCAGCTTGTTCTCTGGGGCCAACGTCCTGACTTTC
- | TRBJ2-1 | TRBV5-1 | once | CASSRGRNSYNEQFF | TGCGCCAGCAGCCGGGGACGGAACTCCTACAATGAGCAGTTCTTC
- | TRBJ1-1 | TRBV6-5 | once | CASNRDGNMNTEAFF | TGTGCCAGTAACAGGGACGGAAACATGAACACTGAAGCTTTCTTT
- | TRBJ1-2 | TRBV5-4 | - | CASSLWGNYGYTF | TGTGCCAGCAGCTTATGGGGAAACTATGGCTACACCTTC
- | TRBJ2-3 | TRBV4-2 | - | CASSQEQAPRTDTQYF | TGTGCCAGCAGCCAAGAACAGGCCCCGAGGACAGATACGCAGTATTTT
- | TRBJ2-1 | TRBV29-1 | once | CSVEGGKSYNEQFF | TGCAGCGTTGAAGGCGGGAAATCCTACAATGAGCAGTTCTTC
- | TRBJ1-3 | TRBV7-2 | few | CASSLAVGGRASGNTIYF | TGTGCCAGCAGCTTAGCGGTTGGTGGACGGGCCTCTGGAAACACCATATATTTT
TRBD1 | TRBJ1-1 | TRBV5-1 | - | CASSLVGQGWAEAFF | TGCGCCAGCAGCTTGGTGGGACAGGGGTGGGCTGAAGCTTTCTTT
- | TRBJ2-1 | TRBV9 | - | CASSRDLGNEQFF | TGTGCCAGCAGCAGGGACCTCGGCAATGAGCAGTTCTTC
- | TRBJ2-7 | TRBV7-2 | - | CASSSPGTYEQYF | TGTGCCAGCAGCTCTCCAGGTACCTACGAGCAGTACTTC
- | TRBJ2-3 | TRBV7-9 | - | CASSLDGGYTDTQYF | TGTGCCAGCAGCTTAGACGGGGGCTATACAGATACGCAGTATTTT
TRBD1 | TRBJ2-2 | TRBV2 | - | CASSGQGVGTGELFF | TGTGCCAGCAGTGGCCAGGGGGTGGGGACCGGGGAGCTGTTTTTT
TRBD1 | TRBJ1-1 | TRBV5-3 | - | CARSSPTGGCTEAFF | TGTGCCAGAAGCTCTCCGACAGGGGGCTGCACTGAAGCTTTCTTT
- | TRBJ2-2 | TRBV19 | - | CASRPLGTGELFF | TGTGCCAGTAGGCCACTAGGCACCGGGGAGCTGTTTTTT
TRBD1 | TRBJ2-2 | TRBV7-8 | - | CASSLGTGGSGELFF | TGTGCCAGCAGCCTTGGGACAGGGGGCTCCGGGGAGCTGTTTTTT
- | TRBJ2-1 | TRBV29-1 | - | CSVDRARGEQFF | TGCAGCGTTGATCGCGCGAGGGGTGAGCAGTTCTTC
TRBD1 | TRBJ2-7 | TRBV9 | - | CASSVAGQGPYEQYF | TGTGCCAGCAGCGTAGCGGGACAGGGACCCTACGAGCAGTACTTC
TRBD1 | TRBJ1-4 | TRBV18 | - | CASSPSSPGGATEKLFF | TGTGCCAGCTCACCGTCGTCGCCAGGGGGCGCGACGGAAAAACTGTTTTTT
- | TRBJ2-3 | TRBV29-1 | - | CSVRGSSTDTQYF | TGCAGCGTTCGGGGATCCAGCACAGATACGCAGTATTTT
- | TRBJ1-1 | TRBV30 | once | CAWSAYKQGNTEAFF | TGTGCCTGGAGTGCCTACAAACAGGGGAACACTGAAGCTTTCTTT
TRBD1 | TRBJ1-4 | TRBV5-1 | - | CASSLEGTGGEKLFF | TGCGCCAGCAGCTTGGAAGGGACAGGAGGAGAAAAACTGTTTTTT
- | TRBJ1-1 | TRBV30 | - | CAWSGMRNTEAFF | TGTGCCTGGTCGGGGATGCGGAACACTGAAGCTTTCTTT
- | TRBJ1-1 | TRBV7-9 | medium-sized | CASSLVGFSSDSEAFF | TGTGCCAGCAGCTTAGTAGGTTTTAGCTCAGACAGCGAAGCTTTCTTT
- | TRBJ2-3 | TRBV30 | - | CAWSVQGSRTDTQYF | TGTGCCTGGAGTGTACAGGGCTCACGCACAGATACGCAGTATTTT
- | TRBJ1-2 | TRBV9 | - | CASSGTGRGYTF | TGTGCCAGCAGCGGTACAGGGAGAGGCTACACCTTC
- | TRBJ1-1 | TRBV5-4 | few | CASSLEPNTEAFF | TGTGCCAGCAGCTTGGAACCGAACACTGAAGCTTTCTTT
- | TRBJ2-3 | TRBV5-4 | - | CASSFREVTDTQYF | TGTGCCAGCAGCTTTCGGGAAGTCACAGATACGCAGTATTTT
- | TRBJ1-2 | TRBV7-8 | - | CASRDTAANHYGYTF | TGTGCCAGCAGGGATACGGCTGCCAACCACTATGGCTACACCTTC
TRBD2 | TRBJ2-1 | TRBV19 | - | CASSLPLAGAGEQFF | TGTGCCAGTAGCCTACCACTAGCGGGAGCGGGTGAGCAGTTCTTC
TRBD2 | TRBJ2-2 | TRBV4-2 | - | CASSQPGGANTGELFF | TGTGCCAGCAGCCAACCGGGAGGAGCTAACACCGGGGAGCTGTTTTTT
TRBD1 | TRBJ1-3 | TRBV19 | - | CASSTTATGVGNTIYF | TGTGCCAGTAGTACCACGGCGACAGGGGTCGGAAACACCATATATTTT
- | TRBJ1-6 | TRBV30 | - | CAWFSGSYNSPLHF | TGTGCCTGGTTTTCCGGCTCCTATAATTCACCCCTCCACTTT
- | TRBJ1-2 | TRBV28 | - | CASSFGREDGYTF | TGTGCCAGCAGTTTTGGACGGGAAGATGGCTACACCTTC
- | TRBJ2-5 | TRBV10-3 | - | CAIGAGTKGETQYF | TGTGCCATCGGGGCTGGGACAAAGGGAGAGACCCAGTACTTC
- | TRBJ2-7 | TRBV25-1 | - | CASSELSDGDYEQYF | TGTGCCAGCAGTGAACTATCGGACGGAGACTACGAGCAGTACTTC